One T cell receptor beta chain is described in this entry. Its antigen remains undetermined. No base-level quality is on record; no much larger clone is a single base apart. Reading the label with the study, this specimen's time point is: about 28 days (+/-7) after the second vaccine dose. AZD1222 recipients given second doses at about 4 weeks or at about 12 weeks were pooled, since spike-specific TCR depth and breadth were not found to differ between the two schedules. Vaccinee samples were obtained from the UK trials COV001 and COV002, which included a single-blind randomized controlled phase 2/3 trial of AZD1222 (ChAdOx1 nCoV-19) in healthy adults. For TCRbeta chain sequencing, PBMC samples from trial participants were taken at day 0 and at day 28 after the second dose. The data stem from a study of T cell responses to AZD1222 COVID-19 vaccine (dated by TCRdb to the early 2020s). Some background on the complete study: TCR sequencing covered roughly 230 trial participants: 207 given two doses of AZD1222 and 26 given two doses of MenACWY control vaccine. Trial participants were enrolled by age into subgroups of 18-55, 56-69 and 70-plus years, and around 140, 26 and 57 TCR-sequenced participants, respectively, were included in these subgroups.

Overall study outcomes, separate from this receptor: Participants were mostly white British, with more females than males. The authors suggested clonal diversity may have been underestimated. CD4 TCRs associated with the vaccine covered the entire spike protein, and the dominant responses were in regions 160-218 and 743-854. Because no day 14 peak-response samples were available, repertoires were characterized only after the peak T cell response. Conclusions about previously exposed vaccinees were limited because only six AZD1222 recipients were SARS-CoV-2 seropositive at baseline. Spike-specific TCR breadth and depth rose significantly after two AZD1222 doses compared with day 0 and with MenACWY recipients. Reportedly, close to half of the unique spike-specific TCRs recognized epitopes lying outside the regions that are mutated in the B.1.351 and B.1.1.7 variants. In the small 56-69-year group, the increase in depth fell short of significance, most likely because of low power.

V is cut by 0 bases and J by 9 bases, and the space between the germline ends is 12 bases. From the cysteine up to the phenylalanine, the CDR3 has a length of 13 residues. Only the CDR3 DNA is retained, 39 bases long and in frame from the first base. The germline V gene (reference sequence) sets CDR1 to GTSNPN and CDR2 to SVGIG. The CDR3 regions of human TCRbeta chains were subjected to immunosequencing. The source study handled its data this way. Repertoire TCRs were matched against a reference library of SARS-CoV-2-specific TCRs generated with the MIRA antigen-specificity platform. Breadth was defined as the fraction of unique TCRs that were SARS-CoV-2-associated. Depth was defined as the fraction of total T cells that were SARS-CoV-2-associated. Using the MIRA data, each spike-specific TCR was mapped to the spike region that the TCR reacts to and placed in a CD4 or CD8 class. Log10-transformed breadth and depth values were compared by one-way ANOVA with Sidak's multiple comparisons tests. Here the immuneACCESS table is served through TCRdb, limited to in-frame sequences with V and J called. Missing clones are a known gap in these copies; in checked studies unresolved V genes cover under half, and the rest lacks a known reason. V and J calls and clone size are those listed in that table; D and trimming were worked out from the DNA. The table for this sample lists about 78,000 clones; around nine tenths of them were counted only once. 3% to 3.5% of the sample belongs to the ten largest clones.

The sequences come from peripheral blood, collected 28 days after the second AZD1222 dose. The receptor's source is an adult who received the AZD1222 COVID-19 vaccine. The chain couples TRBV30 to TRBJ1-5, with the D gene too uncertain to name. The CDR3 has the sequence CAWSVQPDRPQHF. The DNA sequence is TGTGCCTGGAGTGTACAACCCGATCGGCCCCAGCATTTT.